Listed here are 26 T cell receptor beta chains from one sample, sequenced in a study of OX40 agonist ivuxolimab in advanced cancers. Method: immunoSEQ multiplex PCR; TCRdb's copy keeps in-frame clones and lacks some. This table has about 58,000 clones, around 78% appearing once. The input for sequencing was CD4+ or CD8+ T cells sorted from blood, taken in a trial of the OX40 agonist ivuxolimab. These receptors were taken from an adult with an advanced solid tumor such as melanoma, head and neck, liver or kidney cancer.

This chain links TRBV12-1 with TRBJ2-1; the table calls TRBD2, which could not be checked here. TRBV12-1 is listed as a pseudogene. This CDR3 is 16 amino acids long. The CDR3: CASSYRSGGAYNEQFF. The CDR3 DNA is TGTGCCAGCAGCTACCGAAGCGGGGGGGCCTACAATGAGCAGTTCTTC.

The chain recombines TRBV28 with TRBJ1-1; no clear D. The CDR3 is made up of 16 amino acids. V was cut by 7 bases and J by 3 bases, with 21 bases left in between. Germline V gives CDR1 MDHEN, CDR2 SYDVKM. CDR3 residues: CASTQAPRGWDTEAFF. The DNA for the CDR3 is TGTGCCAGCACCCAGGCCCCCCGGGGTTGGGACACTGAAGCTTTCTTT.

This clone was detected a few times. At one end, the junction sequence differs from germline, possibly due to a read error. The CDR3 DNA follows: TGTGCTAGCAGCCCCTACACAGGGGACGGCTACGAGCAGTACTTC. It codes for CASSPYTGDGYEQYF. The chain carries TRBV7-7 and TRBJ2-7; 7 nucleotides align to TRBD1. Germline values: CDR1 SSHAT, CDR2 FNYEAQ (reference sequence). The CDR3 runs 15 residues.

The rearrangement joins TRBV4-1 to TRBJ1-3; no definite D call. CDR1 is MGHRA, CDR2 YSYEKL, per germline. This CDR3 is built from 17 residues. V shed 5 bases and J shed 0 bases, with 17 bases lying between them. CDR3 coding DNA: TGCGCCAGCAGCGAGACGGGTCCTCTAACCTCTGGAAACACCATATATTTT. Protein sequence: CASSETGPLTSGNTIYF.

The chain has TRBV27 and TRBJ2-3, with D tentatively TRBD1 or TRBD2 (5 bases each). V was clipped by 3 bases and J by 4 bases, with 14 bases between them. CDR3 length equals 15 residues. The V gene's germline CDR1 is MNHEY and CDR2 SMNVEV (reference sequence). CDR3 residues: CASSFRDLGADTQYF. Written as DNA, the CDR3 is TGTGCCAGCAGTTTCCGGGACCTAGGAGCAGATACGCAGTATTTT.

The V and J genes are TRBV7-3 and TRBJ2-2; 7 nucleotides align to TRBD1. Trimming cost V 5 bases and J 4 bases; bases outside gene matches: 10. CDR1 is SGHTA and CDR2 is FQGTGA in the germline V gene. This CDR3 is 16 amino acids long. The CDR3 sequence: CASSPQGDLGTGELFF. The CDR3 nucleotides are TGTGCCAGCAGCCCCCAGGGGGACCTAGGCACCGGGGAGCTGTTTTTT.

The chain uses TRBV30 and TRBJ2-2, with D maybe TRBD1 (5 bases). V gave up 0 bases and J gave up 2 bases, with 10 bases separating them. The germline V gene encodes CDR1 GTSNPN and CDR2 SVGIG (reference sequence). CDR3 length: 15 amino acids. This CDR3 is CAWSVGRANTGELFF. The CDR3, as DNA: TGTGCCTGGAGTGTAGGCAGGGCCAACACCGGGGAGCTGTTTTTT.

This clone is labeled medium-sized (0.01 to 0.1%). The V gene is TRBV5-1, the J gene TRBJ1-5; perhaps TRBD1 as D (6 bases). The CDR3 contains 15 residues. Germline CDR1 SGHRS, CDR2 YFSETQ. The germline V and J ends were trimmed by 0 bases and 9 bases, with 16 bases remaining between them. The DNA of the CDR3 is TGCGCCAGCAGCTTGGCCGGGTCAGGGGAAGGGCCCCAGCATTTT. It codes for CASSLAGSGEGPQHF. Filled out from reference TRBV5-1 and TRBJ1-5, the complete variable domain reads KAGVTQTPRYLIKTRGQQVTLSCSPISGHRSVSWYQQTPGQGLQFLFEYFSETQRNKGNFPGRFSGRQFSNSRSEMNVSTLELGDSALYLCASSLAGSGEGPQHFGDGTRLSIL.

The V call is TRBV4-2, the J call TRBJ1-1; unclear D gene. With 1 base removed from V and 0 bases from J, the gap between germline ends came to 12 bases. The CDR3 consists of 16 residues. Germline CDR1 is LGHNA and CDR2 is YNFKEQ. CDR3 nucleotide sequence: TGTGCCAGCAGCCAAGGAGGCGCCCGTGTGAACACTGAAGCTTTCTTT. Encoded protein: CASSQGGARVNTEAFF.

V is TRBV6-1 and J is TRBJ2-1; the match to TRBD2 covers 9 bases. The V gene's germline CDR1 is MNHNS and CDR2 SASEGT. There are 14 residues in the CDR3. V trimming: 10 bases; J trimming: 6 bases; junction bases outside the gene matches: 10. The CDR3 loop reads CATKWAGGSNEQFF. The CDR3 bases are TGTGCCACCAAGTGGGCGGGGGGGTCCAATGAGCAGTTCTTC.

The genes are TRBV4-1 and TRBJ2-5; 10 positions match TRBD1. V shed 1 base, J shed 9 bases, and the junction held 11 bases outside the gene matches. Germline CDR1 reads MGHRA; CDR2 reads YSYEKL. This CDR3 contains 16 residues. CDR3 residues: CASSQANYGQGGPQYF. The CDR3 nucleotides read TGCGCCAGCAGCCAAGCCAACTACGGACAGGGGGGTCCCCAGTACTTC.

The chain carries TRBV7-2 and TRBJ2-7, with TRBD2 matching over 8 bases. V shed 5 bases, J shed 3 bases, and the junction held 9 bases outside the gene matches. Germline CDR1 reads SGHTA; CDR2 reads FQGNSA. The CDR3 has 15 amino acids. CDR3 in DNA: TGTGCCAGCAGCCGTTCCAGCGGGGGTTTCTACGAGCAGTACTTC. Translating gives CASSRSSGGFYEQYF.

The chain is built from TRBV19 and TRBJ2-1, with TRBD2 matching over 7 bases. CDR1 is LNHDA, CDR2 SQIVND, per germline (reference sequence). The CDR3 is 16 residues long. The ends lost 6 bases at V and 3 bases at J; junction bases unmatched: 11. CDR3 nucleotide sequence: TGTGCCAGTAGCCCGGGGAGGGGCCAGGGCTACAATGAGCAGTTCTTC. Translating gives CASSPGRGQGYNEQFF.

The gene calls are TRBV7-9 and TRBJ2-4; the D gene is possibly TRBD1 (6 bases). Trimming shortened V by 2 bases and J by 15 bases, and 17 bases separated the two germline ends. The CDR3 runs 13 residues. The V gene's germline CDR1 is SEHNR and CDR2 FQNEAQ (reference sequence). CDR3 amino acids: CASSLKQGLIAYF. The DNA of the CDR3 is TGTGCCAGCAGCTTAAAACAGGGCTTGATCGCGTACTTC.

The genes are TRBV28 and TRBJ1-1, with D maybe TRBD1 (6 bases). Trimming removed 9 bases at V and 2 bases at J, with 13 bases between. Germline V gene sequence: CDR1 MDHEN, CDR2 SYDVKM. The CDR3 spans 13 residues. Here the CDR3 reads CASRQEINTEAFF. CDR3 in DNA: TGTGCCAGTAGACAGGAGATTAACACTGAAGCTTTCTTT.

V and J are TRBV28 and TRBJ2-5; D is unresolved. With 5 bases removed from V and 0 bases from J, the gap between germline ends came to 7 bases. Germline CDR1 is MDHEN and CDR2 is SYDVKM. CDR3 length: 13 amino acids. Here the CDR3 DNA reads TGTGCCAGCAGTCCATACTACCAAGAGACCCAGTACTTC. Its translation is CASSPYYQETQYF.

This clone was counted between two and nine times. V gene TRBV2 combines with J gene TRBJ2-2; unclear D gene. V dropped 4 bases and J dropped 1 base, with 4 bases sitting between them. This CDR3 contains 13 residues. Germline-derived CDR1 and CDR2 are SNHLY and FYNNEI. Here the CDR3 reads CASSGENTGELFF. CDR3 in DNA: TGTGCCAGCAGTGGGGAGAACACCGGGGAGCTGTTTTTT.

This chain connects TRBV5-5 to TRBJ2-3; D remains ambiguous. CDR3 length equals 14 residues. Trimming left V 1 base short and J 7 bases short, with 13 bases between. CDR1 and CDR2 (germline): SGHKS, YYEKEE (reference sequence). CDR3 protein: CASSLTVGMNTQYF. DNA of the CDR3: TGTGCCAGCAGCTTGACAGTTGGGATGAATACGCAGTATTTT.

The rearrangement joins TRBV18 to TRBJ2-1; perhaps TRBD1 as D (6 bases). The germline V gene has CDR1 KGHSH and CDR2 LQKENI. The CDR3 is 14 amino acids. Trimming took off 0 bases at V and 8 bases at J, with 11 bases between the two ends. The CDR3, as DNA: TGTGCCAGCTCACCACCGACCTACAGGGATGAGCAGTTCTTC. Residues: CASSPPTYRDEQFF.

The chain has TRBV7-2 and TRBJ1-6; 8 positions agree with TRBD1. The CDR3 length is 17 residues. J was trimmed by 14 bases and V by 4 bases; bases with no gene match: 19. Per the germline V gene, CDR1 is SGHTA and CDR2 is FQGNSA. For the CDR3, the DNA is TGTGCCAGCAGCTCGAGAGGACAGGGAGTACCCCCTACTGCCCTCCACTTT. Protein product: CASSSRGQGVPPTALHF.

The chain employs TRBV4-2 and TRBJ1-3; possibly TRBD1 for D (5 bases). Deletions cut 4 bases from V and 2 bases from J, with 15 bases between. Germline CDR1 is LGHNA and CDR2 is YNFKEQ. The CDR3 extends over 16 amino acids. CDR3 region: CASSLRGGPTGNTIYF. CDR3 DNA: TGTGCCAGCAGCCTGAGGGGAGGGCCAACTGGAAACACCATATATTTT.

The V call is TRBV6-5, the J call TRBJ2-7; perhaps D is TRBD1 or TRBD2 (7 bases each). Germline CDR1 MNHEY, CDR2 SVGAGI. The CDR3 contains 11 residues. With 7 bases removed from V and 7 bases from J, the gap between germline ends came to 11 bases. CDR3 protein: CASTQGGEQYF. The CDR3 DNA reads TGTGCCAGCACCCAGGGGGGGGAGCAGTACTTC.

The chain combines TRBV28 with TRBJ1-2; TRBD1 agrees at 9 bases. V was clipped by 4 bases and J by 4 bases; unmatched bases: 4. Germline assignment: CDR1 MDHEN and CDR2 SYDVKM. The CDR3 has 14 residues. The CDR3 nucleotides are TGTGCCAGCAGTTCACGGACAGGGGTCTATGGCTACACCTTC. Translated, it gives CASSSRTGVYGYTF.

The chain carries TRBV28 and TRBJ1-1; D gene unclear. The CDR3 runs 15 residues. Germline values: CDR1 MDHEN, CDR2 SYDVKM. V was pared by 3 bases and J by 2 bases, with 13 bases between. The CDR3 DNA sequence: TGTGCCAGCAGTTTGATCCGGGGTAAAAACACTGAAGCTTTCTTT. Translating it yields CASSLIRGKNTEAFF.

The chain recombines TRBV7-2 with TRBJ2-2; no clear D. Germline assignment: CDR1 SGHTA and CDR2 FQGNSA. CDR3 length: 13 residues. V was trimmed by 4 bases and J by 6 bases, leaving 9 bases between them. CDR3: CASSYRRAGELFF. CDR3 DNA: TGTGCCAGCAGCTACCGGAGAGCCGGGGAGCTGTTTTTT.

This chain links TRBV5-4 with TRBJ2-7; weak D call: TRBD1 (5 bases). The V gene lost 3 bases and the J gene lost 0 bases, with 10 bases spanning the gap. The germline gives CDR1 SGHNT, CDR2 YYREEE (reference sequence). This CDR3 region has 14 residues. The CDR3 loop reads CASSSLTASYEQYF. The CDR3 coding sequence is TGTGCCAGCAGCTCGCTGACAGCCTCCTACGAGCAGTACTTC.